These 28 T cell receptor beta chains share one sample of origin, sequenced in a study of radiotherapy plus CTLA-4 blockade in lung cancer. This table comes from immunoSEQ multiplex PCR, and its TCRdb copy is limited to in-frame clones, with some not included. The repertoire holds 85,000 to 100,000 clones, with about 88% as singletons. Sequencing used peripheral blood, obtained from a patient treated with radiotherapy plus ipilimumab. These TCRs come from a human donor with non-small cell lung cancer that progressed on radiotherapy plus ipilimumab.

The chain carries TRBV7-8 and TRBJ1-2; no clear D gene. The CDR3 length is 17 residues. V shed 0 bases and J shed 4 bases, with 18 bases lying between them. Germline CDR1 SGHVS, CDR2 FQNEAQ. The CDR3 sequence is CASSLASGTETFYGYTF. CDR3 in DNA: TGTGCCAGCAGCTTAGCGAGCGGTACAGAGACCTTCTATGGCTACACCTTC.

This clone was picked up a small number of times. CDR3 nucleotide sequence: TGTGCCAGCAGCTTCATTTTTTACGAGCAGTACTTC. Translation gives CASSFIFYEQYF. The chain carries TRBV7-3 and TRBJ2-7; D gene ambiguous. CDR1 and CDR2 from the germline V gene are SGHTA and FQGTGA. This CDR3 has 12 amino acids. Trimming pared 3 bases from V and 4 bases from J, leaving 7 bases between.

CDR3 sequence reads: CASSVDYSNQPQHF. In nucleotides, the CDR3 is TGTGCCAGCAGCGTAGACTATAGCAATCAGCCCCAGCATTTT. The rearrangement links TRBV9 to TRBJ1-5; D is ambiguous. The V gene lost 0 bases and the J gene lost 0 bases, with 4 bases spanning the gap. This CDR3 is built from 14 residues. Per germline, CDR1 SGDLS and CDR2 YYNGEE.

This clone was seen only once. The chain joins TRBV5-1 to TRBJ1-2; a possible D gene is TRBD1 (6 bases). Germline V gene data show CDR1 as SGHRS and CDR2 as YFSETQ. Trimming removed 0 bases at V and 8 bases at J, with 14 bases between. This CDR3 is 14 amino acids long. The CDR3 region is CASSLESRGGGYTF. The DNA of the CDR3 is TGCGCCAGCAGCTTGGAATCCAGGGGAGGCGGCTACACCTTC.

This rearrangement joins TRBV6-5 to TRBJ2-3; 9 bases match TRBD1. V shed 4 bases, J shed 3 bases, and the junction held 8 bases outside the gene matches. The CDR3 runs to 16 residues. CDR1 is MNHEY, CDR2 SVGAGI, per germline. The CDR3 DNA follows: TGTGCCAGCAGTTCCCTCGCAGGGACAGGGACAGATACGCAGTATTTT. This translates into CASSSLAGTGTDTQYF.

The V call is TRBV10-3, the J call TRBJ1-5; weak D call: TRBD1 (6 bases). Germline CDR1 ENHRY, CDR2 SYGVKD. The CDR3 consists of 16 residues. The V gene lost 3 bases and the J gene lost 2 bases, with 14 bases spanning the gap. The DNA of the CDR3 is TGTGCCATCAGTGATCGGGGGGCGGGAGGCAATCAGCCCCAGCATTTT. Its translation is CAISDRGAGGNQPQHF.

In nucleotides, the CDR3 is TGTGCCAGCAGCCCTAGCTCGGTAGCGGTCCCCTGGGGCACAGATACGCAGTATTTT. Its protein is CASSPSSVAVPWGTDTQYF. The rearrangement links TRBV7-8 to TRBJ2-3; possibly TRBD2 for D (6 bases). Germline CDR1 and CDR2: SGHVS and FQNEAQ. The length of the CDR3 is 19 residues. V was pared by 5 bases and J by 1 base, with 25 bases between.

The chain's CDR3 is CASSVRDGDFDEQFF. The CDR3 region has the DNA TGTGCCAGCAGCGTCCGGGACGGTGATTTCGATGAGCAGTTCTTC. The chain links TRBV9 to TRBJ2-1; D assignment may be TRBD1 or TRBD2 (5 bases each). Germline V gives CDR1 SGDLS, CDR2 YYNGEE. The CDR3 runs 15 residues. V was shortened by 2 bases and J by 8 bases, with 17 bases between the two germline ends.

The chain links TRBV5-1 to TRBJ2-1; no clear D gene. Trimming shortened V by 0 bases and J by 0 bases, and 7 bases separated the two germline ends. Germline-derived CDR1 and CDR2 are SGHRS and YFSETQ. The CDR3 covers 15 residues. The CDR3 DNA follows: TGCGCCAGCAGCTTGGGGGGAAACTCCTACAATGAGCAGTTCTTC. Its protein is CASSLGGNSYNEQFF.

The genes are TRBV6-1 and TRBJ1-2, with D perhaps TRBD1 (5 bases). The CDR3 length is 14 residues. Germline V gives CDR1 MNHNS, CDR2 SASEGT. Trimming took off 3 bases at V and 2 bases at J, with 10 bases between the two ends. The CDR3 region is CASSDPAGNYGYTF. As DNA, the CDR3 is TGTGCCAGCAGTGATCCCGCAGGGAACTATGGCTACACCTTC.

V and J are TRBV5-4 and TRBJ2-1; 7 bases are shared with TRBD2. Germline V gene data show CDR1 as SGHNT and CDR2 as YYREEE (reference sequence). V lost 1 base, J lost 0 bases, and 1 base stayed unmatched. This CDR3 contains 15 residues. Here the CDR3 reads CASSLTSASYNEQFF. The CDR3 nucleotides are TGTGCCAGCAGCTTGACTAGCGCCTCCTACAATGAGCAGTTCTTC.

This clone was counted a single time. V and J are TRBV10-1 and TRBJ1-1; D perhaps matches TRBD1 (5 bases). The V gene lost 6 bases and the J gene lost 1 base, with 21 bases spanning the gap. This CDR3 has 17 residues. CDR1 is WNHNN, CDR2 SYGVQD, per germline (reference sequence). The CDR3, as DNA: TGCGCCAGCAGGATTGACAGTTTCCTAACGGGGAACACTGAAGCTTTCTTT. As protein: CASRIDSFLTGNTEAFF.

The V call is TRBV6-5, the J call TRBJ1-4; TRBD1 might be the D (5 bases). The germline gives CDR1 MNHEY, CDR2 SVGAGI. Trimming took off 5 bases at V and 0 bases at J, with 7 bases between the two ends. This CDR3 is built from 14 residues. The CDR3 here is CASSPGSTNEKLFF. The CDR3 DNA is TGTGCCAGCAGTCCAGGGTCAACTAATGAAAAACTGTTTTTT.

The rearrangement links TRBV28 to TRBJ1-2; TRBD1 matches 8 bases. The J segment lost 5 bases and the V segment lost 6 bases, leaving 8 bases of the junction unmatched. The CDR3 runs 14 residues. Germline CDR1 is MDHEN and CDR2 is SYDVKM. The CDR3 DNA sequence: TGTGCCAGCAGACTGGACAGGGCGACTTATGGCTACACCTTC. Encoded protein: CASRLDRATYGYTF.

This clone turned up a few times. The CDR3 is CASSGWTGRAQETQYF. DNA of the CDR3: TGTGCCAGCAGCGGATGGACAGGGAGGGCCCAAGAGACCCAGTACTTC. The V gene is TRBV5-8, the J gene TRBJ2-5, with a possible D match to TRBD1 (8 bases). In germline, CDR1 is SGHTS, CDR2 YDEGEE. Trimming stripped 4 bases from V and 1 base from J, with 17 bases between. This CDR3 is built from 16 residues.

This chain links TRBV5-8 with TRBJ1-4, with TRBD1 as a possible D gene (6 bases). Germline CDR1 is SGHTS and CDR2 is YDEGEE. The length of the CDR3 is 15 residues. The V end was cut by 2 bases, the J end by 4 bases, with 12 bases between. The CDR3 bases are TGTGCCAGCAGCTTTCGGACAGCCGGTAATGAAAAACTGTTTTTT. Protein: CASSFRTAGNEKLFF.

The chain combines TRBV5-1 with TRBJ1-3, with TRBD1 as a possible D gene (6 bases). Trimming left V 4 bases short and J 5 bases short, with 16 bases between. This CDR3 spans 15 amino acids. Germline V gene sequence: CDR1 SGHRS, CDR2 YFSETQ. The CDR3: CASSPTLGARNTIYF. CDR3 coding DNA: TGCGCCAGCAGCCCTACCCTGGGGGCACGAAACACCATATATTTT.

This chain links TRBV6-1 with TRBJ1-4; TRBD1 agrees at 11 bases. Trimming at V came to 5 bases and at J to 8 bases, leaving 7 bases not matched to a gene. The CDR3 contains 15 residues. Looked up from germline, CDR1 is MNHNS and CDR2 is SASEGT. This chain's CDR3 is CASSQPDRGQEKLFF. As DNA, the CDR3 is TGTGCCAGCAGTCAGCCGGACAGGGGGCAGGAAAAACTGTTTTTT.

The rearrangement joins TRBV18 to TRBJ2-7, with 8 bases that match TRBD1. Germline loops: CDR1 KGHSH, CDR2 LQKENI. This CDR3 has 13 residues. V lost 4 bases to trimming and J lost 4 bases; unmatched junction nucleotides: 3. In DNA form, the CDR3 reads TGTGCCAGCTCACAACAGGGGGGTTACGAGCAGTACTTC. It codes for CASSQQGGYEQYF.

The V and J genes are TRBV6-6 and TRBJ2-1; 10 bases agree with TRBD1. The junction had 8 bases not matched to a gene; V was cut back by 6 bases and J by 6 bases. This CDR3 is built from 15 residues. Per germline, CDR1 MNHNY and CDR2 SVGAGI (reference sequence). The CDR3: CASRDRDRGINEQFF. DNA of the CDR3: TGTGCCAGCAGGGACCGGGACAGGGGTATCAATGAGCAGTTCTTC.

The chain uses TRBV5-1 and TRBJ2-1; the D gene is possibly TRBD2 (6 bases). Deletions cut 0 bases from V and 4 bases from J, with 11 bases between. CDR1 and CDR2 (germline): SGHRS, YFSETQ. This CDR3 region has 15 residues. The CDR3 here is CASSLDPGEYNEQFF. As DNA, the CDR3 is TGCGCCAGCAGCTTGGACCCGGGAGAGTACAATGAGCAGTTCTTC.

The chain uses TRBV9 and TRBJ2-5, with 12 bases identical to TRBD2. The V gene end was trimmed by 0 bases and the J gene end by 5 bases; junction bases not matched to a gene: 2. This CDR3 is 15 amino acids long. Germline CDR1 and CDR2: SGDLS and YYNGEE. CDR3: CASSVASGGAETQYF. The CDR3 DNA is TGTGCCAGCAGCGTAGCTAGCGGGGGGGCGGAGACCCAGTACTTC. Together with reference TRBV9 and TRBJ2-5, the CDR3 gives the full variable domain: DSGVTQTPKHLITATGQRVTLRCSPRSGDLSVYWYQQSLDQGLQFLIQYYNGEERAKGNILERFSAQQFPDLHSELNLSSLELGDSALYFCASSVASGGAETQYFGPGTRLLVL.

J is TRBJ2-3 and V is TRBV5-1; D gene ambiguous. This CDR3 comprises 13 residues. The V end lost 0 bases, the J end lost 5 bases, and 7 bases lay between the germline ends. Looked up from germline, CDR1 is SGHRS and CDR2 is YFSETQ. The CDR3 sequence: CASSLASVDTQYF. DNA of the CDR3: TGCGCCAGCAGCTTGGCCTCAGTAGATACGCAGTATTTT.

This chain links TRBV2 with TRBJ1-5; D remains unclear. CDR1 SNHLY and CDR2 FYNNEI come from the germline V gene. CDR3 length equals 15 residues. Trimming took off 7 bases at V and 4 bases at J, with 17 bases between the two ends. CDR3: CASTLDVELNQPQHF. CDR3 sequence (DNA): TGTGCCAGCACCCTGGACGTGGAGTTGAATCAGCCCCAGCATTTT.

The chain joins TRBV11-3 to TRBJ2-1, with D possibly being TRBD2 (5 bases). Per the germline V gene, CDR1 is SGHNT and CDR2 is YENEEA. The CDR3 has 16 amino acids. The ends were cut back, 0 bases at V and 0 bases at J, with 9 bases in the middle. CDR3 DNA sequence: TGTGCCAGCAGCTTAGATAGTGGAGGCTCCTACAATGAGCAGTTCTTC. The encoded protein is CASSLDSGGSYNEQFF.

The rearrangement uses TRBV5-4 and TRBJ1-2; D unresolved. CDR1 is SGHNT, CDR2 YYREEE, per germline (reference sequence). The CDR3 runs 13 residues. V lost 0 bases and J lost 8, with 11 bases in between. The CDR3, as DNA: TGTGCCAGCAGCTTGGACAGTCAGAGGGGCTACACCTTC. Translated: CASSLDSQRGYTF.

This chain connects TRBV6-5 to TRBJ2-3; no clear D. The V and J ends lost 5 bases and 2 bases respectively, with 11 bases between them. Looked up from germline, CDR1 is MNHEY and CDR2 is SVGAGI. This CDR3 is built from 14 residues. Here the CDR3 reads CASSNKAYTDTQYF. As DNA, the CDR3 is TGTGCCAGCAGTAACAAAGCCTACACAGATACGCAGTATTTT.

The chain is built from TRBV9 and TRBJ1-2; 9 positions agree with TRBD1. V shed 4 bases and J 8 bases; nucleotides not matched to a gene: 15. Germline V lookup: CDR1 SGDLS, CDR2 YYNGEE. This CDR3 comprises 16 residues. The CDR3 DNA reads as TGTGCCAGCAGCATATCACCGGGACAGGGTAGTTTGGGCTACACCTTC. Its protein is CASSISPGQGSLGYTF.